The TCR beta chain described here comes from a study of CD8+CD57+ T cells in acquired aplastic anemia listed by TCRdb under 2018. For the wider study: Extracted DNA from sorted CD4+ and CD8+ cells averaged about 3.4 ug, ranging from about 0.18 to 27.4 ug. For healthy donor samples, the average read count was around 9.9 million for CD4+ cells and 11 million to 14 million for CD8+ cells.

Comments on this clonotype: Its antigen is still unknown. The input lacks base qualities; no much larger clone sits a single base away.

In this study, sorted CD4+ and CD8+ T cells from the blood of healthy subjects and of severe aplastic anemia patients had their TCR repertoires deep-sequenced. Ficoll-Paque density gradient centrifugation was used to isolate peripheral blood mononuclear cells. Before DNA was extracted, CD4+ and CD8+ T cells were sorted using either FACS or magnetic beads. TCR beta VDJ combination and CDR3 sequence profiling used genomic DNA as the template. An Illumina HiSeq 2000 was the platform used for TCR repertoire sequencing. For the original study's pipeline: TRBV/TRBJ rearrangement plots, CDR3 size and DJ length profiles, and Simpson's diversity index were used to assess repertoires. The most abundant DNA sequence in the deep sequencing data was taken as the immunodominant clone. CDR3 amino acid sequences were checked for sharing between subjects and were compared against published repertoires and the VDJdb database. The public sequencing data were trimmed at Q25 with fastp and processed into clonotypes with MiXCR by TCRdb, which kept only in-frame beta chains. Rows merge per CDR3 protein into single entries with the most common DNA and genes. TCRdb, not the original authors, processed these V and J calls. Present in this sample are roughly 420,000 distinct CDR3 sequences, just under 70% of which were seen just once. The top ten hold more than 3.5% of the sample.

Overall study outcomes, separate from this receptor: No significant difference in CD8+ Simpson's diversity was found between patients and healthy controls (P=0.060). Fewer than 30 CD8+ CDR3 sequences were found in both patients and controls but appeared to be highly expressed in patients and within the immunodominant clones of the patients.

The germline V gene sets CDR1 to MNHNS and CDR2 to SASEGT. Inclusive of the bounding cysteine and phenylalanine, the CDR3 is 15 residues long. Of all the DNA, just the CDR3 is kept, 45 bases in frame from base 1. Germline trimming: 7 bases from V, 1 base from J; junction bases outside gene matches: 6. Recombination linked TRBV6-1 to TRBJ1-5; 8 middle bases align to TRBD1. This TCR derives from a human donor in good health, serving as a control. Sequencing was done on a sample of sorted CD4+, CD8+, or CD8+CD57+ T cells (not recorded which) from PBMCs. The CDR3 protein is CASTRQGWSNQPQHF. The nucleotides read TGTGCCAGCACGCGACAGGGGTGGAGCAATCAGCCCCAGCATTTT.